Only a few counts were recorded for the clone carrying this TCR beta chain. Repertoires were generated with immunoSEQ multiplex PCR, while TCRdb's copy carries only in-frame clones and drops some. The sample includes about 64,000 clones, over 95% of them seen just once. This specimen comes from a study of T cell changes during pregnancy in multiple sclerosis. The clonotype comes from a female donor with multiple sclerosis, enrolled in a pregnancy study. Material: CD8+ T cells from peripheral blood mononuclear cells, obtained after pregnancy.

The CDR3 bases are TGTGCCAGCAGCCCCCACCGAAAAGTCAGGACAAACACTGAAGCTTTCTTT. It yields the protein CASSPHRKVRTNTEAFF. The chain carries TRBV9 and TRBJ1-1; perhaps TRBD1 as D (5 bases). This CDR3 is built from 17 residues. Trimming removed 4 bases from V and 2 bases from J, with 21 bases in between. In germline, CDR1 is SGDLS, CDR2 YYNGEE.